This T cell receptor beta chain stems from a study of response to subunit inactivated influenza vaccine (dated by TCRdb to the late 2010s). Study-level background: The study used deep quantitative T cell receptor repertoire profiling to track responses to a trivalent subunit inactivated influenza vaccine. The research as a whole found: According to the authors, only a limited number of new T cells may be recruited by each seasonal influenza vaccination.

At least ten counts were recorded for this clonotype. Its recognized antigen is unknown. The record has no base qualities; no much larger clone is one base away. The library was prepared using RT-PCR. Sequencing relied on an Illumina HiSeq 2500. TCRdb reprocessing: public reads trimmed at Q25 with fastp, clones called with MiXCR, in-frame beta chains kept. Each entry is one CDR3 protein sequence, shown with its most common DNA and genes. The sample table holds about 160,000 distinct CDR3 sequences, of which around 10% were seen once. The biggest ten clones account for around 35% of the sample. The CDR3, from cysteine to phenylalanine, totals 20 residues. Only CDR3 DNA is held: 60 bases, read in frame from base 1. Trimming removed 6 bases from V and 3 bases from J, leaving 30 bases between the germline ends. Per the germline V gene, MNHEY is the CDR1 and SVGEGT is the CDR2.

This TCR was recovered from a man aged 50 to 69 who received an inactivated influenza vaccine. Donor details come from another sample of the same person, matched by shared clones. This sequence uses TRBV6-2 or TRBV6-3 and TRBJ1-5, and perhaps TRBD1 as D gene, on 5 matching bases. The sequencing used CD8+ T cells sorted from PBMCs, collected about 24 months after vaccination. The sequenced DNA: TGTGCCAGCAGCGGACAATTAGAGACAAGGGACCTTATAGACAATCAGCCCCAGCATTTT. Its translation is CASSGQLETRDLIDNQPQHF.